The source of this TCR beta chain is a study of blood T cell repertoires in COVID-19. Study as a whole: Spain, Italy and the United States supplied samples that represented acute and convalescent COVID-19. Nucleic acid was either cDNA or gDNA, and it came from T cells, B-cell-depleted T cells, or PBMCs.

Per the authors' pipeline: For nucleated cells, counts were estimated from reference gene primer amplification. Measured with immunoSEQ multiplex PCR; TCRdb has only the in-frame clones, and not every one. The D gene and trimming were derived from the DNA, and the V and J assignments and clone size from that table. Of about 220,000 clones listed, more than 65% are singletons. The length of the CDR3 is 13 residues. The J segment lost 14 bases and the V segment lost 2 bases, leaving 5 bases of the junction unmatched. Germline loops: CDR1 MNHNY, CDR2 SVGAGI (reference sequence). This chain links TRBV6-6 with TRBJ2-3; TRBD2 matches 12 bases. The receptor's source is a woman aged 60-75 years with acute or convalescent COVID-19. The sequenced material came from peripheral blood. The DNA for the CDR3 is TGTGCCAGCAGTTACCTGACTAGCGGGGGTCGGTATTTT. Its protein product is CASSYLTSGGRYF.